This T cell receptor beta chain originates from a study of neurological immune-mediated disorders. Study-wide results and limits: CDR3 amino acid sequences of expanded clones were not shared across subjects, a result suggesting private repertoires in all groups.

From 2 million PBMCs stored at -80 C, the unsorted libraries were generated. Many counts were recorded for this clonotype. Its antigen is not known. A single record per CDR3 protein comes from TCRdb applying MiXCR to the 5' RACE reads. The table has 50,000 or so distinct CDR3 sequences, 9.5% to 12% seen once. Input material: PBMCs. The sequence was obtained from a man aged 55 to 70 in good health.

The CDR3 sequence is CASSSAHGNTEAFF. The CDR3 DNA reads as TGTGCCAGCAGCTCCGCTCATGGGAACACTGAAGCTTTCTTT. The chain combines TRBV7-3 with TRBJ1-1; no reliable D call. V lost 4 bases and J lost 1, with 10 bases in between. The length of the CDR3 is 14 residues. The V gene's germline CDR1 is SGHTA and CDR2 FQGTGA.